Reported below is one T cell receptor (beta chain). The data derive from a study of CD8 T cells in Susac syndrome. The CDR3 is 18 residues long. V gave up 6 bases and J gave up 2 bases; unmatched junction bases: 9. Germline loops: CDR1 ENHRY, CDR2 SYGVKD. With random hexamers, reverse transcription was performed on about 0.5 to 1 ug of RNA. From the immunoSEQ multiplex PCR reads, TCRdb called clonotypes with MiXCR, one entry per CDR3 protein. The sample includes 150,000 to 200,000 distinct CDR3 sequences, over 85% of them seen just once. The sequence came from a human donor in good health. Sequenced: CD4+ T cells from PBMCs. This chain joins TRBV10-3 and TRBJ2-3, with 15 positions matching TRBD2. CDR3 in amino acids: CAIRPGLAGGDNTDTQYF. CDR3 bases: TGTGCCATCAGGCCGGGACTAGCGGGGGGAGACAACACAGATACGCAGTATTTT.